Given below is one T cell receptor (beta chain) in context. The data are from a study of OX40 agonist ivuxolimab in advanced cancers. Germline CDR1 reads MNHEY; CDR2 reads SVGAGI. Unmatched junction bases numbered 6, after V lost 5 bases and J lost 1 base. CDR3 length equals 15 residues. Repertoires were generated with immunoSEQ multiplex PCR, while TCRdb's copy carries only in-frame clones and drops some. The profile shows over 30,000 clones, roughly 87% of them singletons. The source material was CD4+ or CD8+ T cells sorted from blood, sampled in a trial of the OX40 agonist ivuxolimab. The gene calls are TRBV6-5 and TRBJ1-1; 8 bases fit TRBD1. This receptor was taken from an adult with an advanced solid tumor such as melanoma, head and neck, liver or kidney cancer. The CDR3 DNA follows: TGTGCCAGCAGTGCTTGGACAGGGTGGAACACTGAAGCTTTCTTT. Translated: CASSAWTGWNTEAFF.